Each of the 8 T cell receptor beta chains below was sequenced from the same sample in a study of cytomegalovirus exposure and HLA in healthy donors. Amplification used 60 Vbeta primers and 13 Jbeta primers. Using immunoSEQ multiplex PCR, the repertoire was profiled, and TCRdb retains in-frame clones only, with some absent. Here the sample spans 210,000 or so clones, over 80% being singletons. What was sequenced was PBMCs. The receptors were gathered from a boy between 2 and 10 years old in good health and CMV-seronegative.

The V and J genes are TRBV5-8 and TRBJ1-5, with D perhaps matching TRBD1 (6 bases). The germline V gene has CDR1 SGHTS and CDR2 YDEGEE. V lost 5 bases, J lost 1 base, and 13 bases lay in between. The CDR3 contains 15 residues. The CDR3 DNA follows: TGTGCCAGCAGGCAGGGGTCGGGGAGCAATCAGCCCCAGCATTTT. Residues: CASRQGSGSNQPQHF.

As regards this clone: The junction and the germline gene differ at one end; a read error may be behind it. V gene TRBV7-9 combines with J gene TRBJ2-3; 10 bases agree with TRBD2. Germline lookup yields CDR1 SEHNR and CDR2 FQNEAQ (reference sequence). This CDR3 is built from 18 residues. CDR3 nucleotides: TGTTCCAGCAGCTTGCGGACTAGCGGCAGGAGGGGCGCAGATACGCAGTATTTT. Its translation: CSSSLRTSGRRGADTQYF.

V usage is TRBV2 and J usage is TRBJ2-7, with D maybe TRBD1 (6 bases). This CDR3 is 14 amino acids long. Germline CDR1 reads SNHLY; CDR2 reads FYNNEI. V lost 5 bases and J lost 3, with 14 bases in between. CDR3: CASSIRRTDYEQYF. In DNA form, the CDR3 reads TGTGCCAGCAGTATTCGAAGGACAGACTACGAGCAGTACTTC.

The rearrangement joins TRBV4-1 to TRBJ2-3; D might be TRBD2 (6 bases). V lost 6 bases and J lost 2, with 30 bases in between. The CDR3 contains 20 residues. Per the germline V gene, CDR1 is MGHRA and CDR2 is YSYEKL. The CDR3 nucleotides read TGCGCCAGCAGGCCCACCCGGGTCAGAGACTATAGCGGAACCACAGATACGCAGTATTTT. The encoded protein is CASRPTRVRDYSGTTDTQYF.

About this clone itself: The junction departs from germline at one end; a sequencing error may be responsible. This chain joins TRBV7-9 and TRBJ2-7, with TRBD1 identical over 10 bases. The V gene's germline CDR1 is SEHNR and CDR2 FQNEAQ (reference sequence). The CDR3 consists of 16 residues. CDR3 protein: CSSSYYWGTGVDEQYF. CDR3 sequence (DNA): TGTTCCAGCAGCTACTACTGGGGGACAGGGGTTGACGAGCAGTACTTC.

The V call is TRBV2, the J call TRBJ2-7; 8 nucleotides align to TRBD2. V lost 6 bases, J lost 6 bases, and 4 bases stayed unmatched. The CDR3 extends over 12 amino acids. Germline loops: CDR1 SNHLY, CDR2 FYNNEI. The CDR3 DNA reads TGTGCCAGCAGCGGGGGGGTAGGCGAGCAGTACTTC. This gives the protein CASSGGVGEQYF.

DNA of the CDR3: TGTGCCAGCAGCGACGGAGGAGGCGTACAAGAGACCCAGTACTTC. Amino acids: CASSDGGGVQETQYF. The chain joins TRBV9 to TRBJ2-5; tentative D call: TRBD2 (5 bases). V lost 3 bases, J lost 2 bases, and 14 bases lay in between. The germline CDR1 and CDR2 sequences are SGDLS and YYNGEE. The CDR3 has 15 amino acids.

This clone was seen a handful of times. The V gene is TRBV5-1, the J gene TRBJ1-1; a possible D gene is TRBD1 (6 bases). The CDR3 extends over 15 amino acids. The V gene lost 3 bases and the J gene lost 3 bases, with 15 bases spanning the gap. Germline assignment: CDR1 SGHRS and CDR2 YFSETQ. CDR3 sequence (DNA): TGCGCCAGCAGCTCGAGGACAGCTTCCGACACTGAAGCTTTCTTT. Translation gives CASSSRTASDTEAFF. Variable domain in full (rest from reference TRBV5-1 and TRBJ1-1): KAGVTQTPRYLIKTRGQQVTLSCSPISGHRSVSWYQQTPGQGLQFLFEYFSETQRNKGNFPGRFSGRQFSNSRSEMNVSTLELGDSALYLCASSSRTASDTEAFFGQGTRLTVV.